Listed here are 18 T cell receptor beta chains from one sample, sequenced in a study of T cell responses to AZD1222 COVID-19 vaccine. Measured with immunoSEQ multiplex PCR; TCRdb has only the in-frame clones, and not every one. The repertoire holds fewer than 120,000 clones, with roughly 90% as singletons. Specimen: peripheral blood, collected 28 days after the second AZD1222 dose. The source is an adult who received the AZD1222 COVID-19 vaccine.

The chain is built from TRBV2 and TRBJ1-2; D is unclear. V shed 3 bases and J shed 12 bases, with 14 bases lying between them. Germline CDR1 is SNHLY and CDR2 is FYNNEI. This CDR3 is built from 12 residues. CDR3 sequence reads: CASSEWLPLHTF. CDR3 coding DNA: TGTGCCAGCAGTGAGTGGCTGCCGCTCCACACCTTC.

V gene TRBV6-2 or TRBV6-3 combines with J gene TRBJ2-7; 7 bases match TRBD1. V shed 2 bases, J shed 2 bases, and the junction held 3 bases outside the gene matches. Germline V gives CDR1 MNHEY, CDR2 SVGEGT. The CDR3 has 14 residues. The CDR3 region has the DNA TGTGCCAGCAGTTACACGGGACAGACCTACGAGCAGTACTTC. Residues: CASSYTGQTYEQYF.

The J gene is TRBJ2-3, the V gene TRBV3-1 (or the pseudogene TRBV3-2); 12 bases are shared with TRBD2. Losses at the gene ends were 5 bases for V and 6 bases for J; bases not matched to a gene: 9. Per germline, CDR1 LGHDT and CDR2 YNNKEL (reference sequence). CDR3 size: 16 residues. The DNA of the CDR3 is TGTGCCAGCAGCGATCCGACTAGCGGGGGCGGGGATACGCAGTATTTT. This codes for CASSDPTSGGGDTQYF.

This clone was detected once. The chain has TRBV10-3 and TRBJ1-2; 8 nucleotides line up with TRBD1. This CDR3 region has 12 residues. The germline V gene encodes CDR1 ENHRY and CDR2 SYGVKD. After removal of 6 bases from V and 4 bases from J, the junction contained 1 base not matched to a gene. This CDR3 is CAIRGQVYGYTF. DNA for the CDR3: TGTGCCATCAGGGGACAGGTCTATGGCTACACCTTC.

The chain links TRBV7-9 to TRBJ1-2, with TRBD1 matching 11 bases. The V gene's germline CDR1 is SEHNR and CDR2 FQNEAQ (reference sequence). The CDR3 has 15 amino acids. V was clipped by 2 bases and J by 7 bases; unmatched bases: 6. The CDR3 loop is CASSLPDRGLIGYTF. CDR3 nucleotides: TGTGCCAGCAGCTTACCGGACAGGGGGCTAATTGGCTACACCTTC.

V usage is TRBV9 and J usage is TRBJ1-1; TRBD1 is a possible D gene (6 bases). V lost 1 base, J lost 3 bases, and 10 bases lay in between. The CDR3 extends over 14 amino acids. Germline loops: CDR1 SGDLS, CDR2 YYNGEE. The DNA for the CDR3 is TGTGCCAGCAGCGTATACCACAGGGACACTGAAGCTTTCTTT. Residues: CASSVYHRDTEAFF.

This sequence joins TRBV10-1 and TRBJ1-5; 10 nucleotides match TRBD1. Trimming cost V 3 bases and J 4 bases; bases outside gene matches: 6. Germline V gene lookup returns CDR1 WNHNN and CDR2 SYGVQD (reference sequence). The CDR3 covers 16 residues. In DNA, the CDR3 is TGCGCCAGCAGTGACCCTTGGGACAGGGGTAATCAGCCCCAGCATTTT. It specifies CASSDPWDRGNQPQHF.

The chain uses TRBV5-1 and TRBJ1-1, with D possibly being TRBD1 (5 bases). This CDR3 region has 14 residues. V was trimmed by 4 bases and J by 1 base, leaving 11 bases between them. Germline CDR1 SGHRS, CDR2 YFSETQ. In nucleotides, the CDR3 is TGCGCCAGCAGCCCGGGACTTTGGAACACTGAAGCTTTCTTT. This gives the protein CASSPGLWNTEAFF.

V and J are TRBV5-6 and TRBJ1-2; TRBD1 aligns across 7 bases. Germline loops: CDR1 SGHDT, CDR2 YYEEEE. This CDR3 is built from 13 residues. Trimming cost V 4 bases and J 8 bases; bases outside gene matches: 8. The CDR3 region is CASSLRGNEGYTF. CDR3 DNA: TGTGCCAGCAGCCTCAGGGGGAATGAAGGCTACACCTTC.

This CDR3 is CASSLLGASLFFGYTF. CDR3 coding DNA: TGCGCCAGCAGCTTGCTGGGGGCTAGCTTATTTTTTGGCTACACCTTC. V usage is TRBV5-1 and J usage is TRBJ1-2; D possibly corresponds to TRBD1 (6 bases). CDR1 and CDR2 from the germline V gene are SGHRS and YFSETQ. The V end lost 1 base, the J end lost 7 bases, and 20 bases lay between the germline ends. This CDR3 has 16 amino acids.

This chain connects TRBV3-1 (or the pseudogene TRBV3-2) to TRBJ2-3; 7 bases agree with TRBD2. The CDR3 runs 14 residues. Trimming removed 0 bases from V and 4 bases from J; junction bases left unmatched: 1. The germline CDR1 and CDR2 sequences are LGHDT and YNNKEL (reference sequence). CDR3 sequence (DNA): TGTGCCAGCAGCCAAGAAGGGAGGGCAGATACGCAGTATTTT. Translation: CASSQEGRADTQYF.

The V and J genes are TRBV7-9 and TRBJ1-6, with D perhaps TRBD1 (6 bases). Germline CDR1 reads SEHNR; CDR2 reads FQNEAQ (reference sequence). Between the trimmed V and J ends, which lost 3 bases and 10 bases, there was a span of 19 bases. There are 16 residues in the CDR3. CDR3 bases: TGTGCCAGCAGCTTGGCTGGGGGCAGGTTCGGATCACCCCTCCACTTT. Translating it yields CASSLAGGRFGSPLHF.

This chain connects TRBV7-2 to TRBJ2-5; TRBD2 matches at 11 bases. V lost 4 bases to trimming and J lost 5 bases; unmatched junction nucleotides: 6. Germline V gene sequence: CDR1 SGHTA, CDR2 FQGNSA. This CDR3 is built from 15 residues. CDR3 sequence (DNA): TGTGCCAGCAGCTCCAGGACTAGCGGGTACGAGACCCAGTACTTC. This translates into CASSSRTSGYETQYF.

The chain recombines TRBV18 with TRBJ1-1; D remains ambiguous. This CDR3 is 15 amino acids long. Germline CDR1 reads KGHSH; CDR2 reads LQKENI. Between the trimmed V and J ends, which lost 2 bases and 2 bases, there was a span of 12 bases. Here the CDR3 DNA reads TGTGCCAGCTCACCAGTGCCCAGCCCAAACACTGAAGCTTTCTTT. It is translated as CASSPVPSPNTEAFF.

The V gene is TRBV6-5, the J gene TRBJ1-2; D call uncertain. Germline V gene lookup returns CDR1 MNHEY and CDR2 SVGAGI. V dropped 2 bases and J dropped 7 bases, with 14 bases sitting between them. The CDR3 length is 14 residues. CDR3 loop: CASSYEMAGVGYTF. The CDR3, as DNA: TGTGCCAGCAGTTACGAAATGGCTGGGGTTGGCTACACCTTC.

The chain combines TRBV6-1 with TRBJ2-1; TRBD1 agrees at 8 bases. CDR1 is MNHNS, CDR2 SASEGT, per germline. The ends lost 2 bases at V and 7 bases at J; junction bases unmatched: 13. This CDR3 region has 17 residues. Written as DNA, the CDR3 is TGTGCCAGCAGTGAACTAACGACAGGGGTTGGATCGAATGAGCAGTTCTTC. Protein sequence: CASSELTTGVGSNEQFF.

The chain uses TRBV27 and TRBJ1-1; the D gene is possibly TRBD1 (5 bases). Trimming removed 11 bases from V and 0 bases from J, with 13 bases in between. CDR1 and CDR2 from the germline V gene are MNHEY and SMNVEV (reference sequence). The CDR3 extends over 13 amino acids. CDR3 DNA sequence: TGTGCCTGCCAGGGCAGAATGAACACTGAAGCTTTCTTT. Encoded protein: CACQGRMNTEAFF.

In DNA, the CDR3 is TGTGCCAGCAGTTTACTAGTAGCGGCCGGGGAGCTGTTTTTT. It specifies CASSLLVAAGELFF. The genes are TRBV27 and TRBJ2-2, with D possibly being TRBD2 (6 bases). Germline-derived CDR1 and CDR2 are MNHEY and SMNVEV (reference sequence). V lost 2 bases and J 6 bases, leaving 10 bases between the germline ends. The CDR3 loop spans 14 amino acids.